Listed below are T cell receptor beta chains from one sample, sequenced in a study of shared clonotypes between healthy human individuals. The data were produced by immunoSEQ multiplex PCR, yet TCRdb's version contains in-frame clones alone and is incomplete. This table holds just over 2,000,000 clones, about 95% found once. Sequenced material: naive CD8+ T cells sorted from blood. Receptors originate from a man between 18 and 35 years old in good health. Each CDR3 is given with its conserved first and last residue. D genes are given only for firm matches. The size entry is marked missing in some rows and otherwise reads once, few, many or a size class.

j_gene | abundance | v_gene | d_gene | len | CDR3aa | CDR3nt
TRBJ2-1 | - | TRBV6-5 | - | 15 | CASSYDIRENNEQFF | TGTGCCAGCAGTTACGACATCCGAGAGAACAATGAGCAGTTCTTC
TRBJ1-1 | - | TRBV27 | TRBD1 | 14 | CASRKTGLIGEAFF | TGTGCCAGCAGAAAGACAGGGCTGATAGGTGAAGCTTTCTTT
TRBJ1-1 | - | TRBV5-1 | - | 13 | CASSLGETVEAFF | TGCGCCAGCAGCTTGGGGGAGACTGTTGAAGCTTTCTTT
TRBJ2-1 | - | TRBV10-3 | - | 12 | CATGQPTYEQFF | TGTGCCACCGGACAGCCGACGTATGAGCAGTTCTTC
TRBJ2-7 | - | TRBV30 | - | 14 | CAWSALGWANEQYF | TGTGCCTGGAGTGCACTGGGGTGGGCCAACGAGCAGTACTTC
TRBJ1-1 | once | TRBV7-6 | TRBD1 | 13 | CASSPQGAGEAFF | TGTGCCAGCAGCCCACAGGGGGCCGGTGAAGCTTTCTTT
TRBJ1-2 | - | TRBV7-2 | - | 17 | CASSLLAGPSLAYGYTF | TGTGCCAGCAGCTTACTTGCCGGACCGTCCTTAGCCTATGGCTACACCTTC
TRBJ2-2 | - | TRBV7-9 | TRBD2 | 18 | CASSLPRLAGLDTGELFF | TGTGCCAGCAGCTTACCCCGTCTAGCGGGGCTGGACACCGGGGAGCTGTTTTTT
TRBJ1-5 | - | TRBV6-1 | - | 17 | CASSEWTNLDSNQPQHF | TGTGCCAGCAGTGAATGGACAAACCTCGATAGCAATCAGCCCCAGCATTTT
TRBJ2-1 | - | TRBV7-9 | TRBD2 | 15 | CASSLGPGLANEQFF | TGTGCCAGCAGCTTAGGGCCCGGACTAGCCAATGAGCAGTTCTTC
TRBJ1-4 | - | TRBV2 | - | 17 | CASSSWVGGGINEKLFF | TGTGCCAGCAGTTCGTGGGTTGGAGGGGGAATTAATGAAAAACTGTTTTTT
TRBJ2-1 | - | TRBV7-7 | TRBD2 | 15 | CASSRSSGSSHEQFF | TGTGCTAGCAGCCGATCTAGCGGGAGTTCCCATGAGCAGTTCTTC
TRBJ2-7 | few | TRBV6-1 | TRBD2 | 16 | CASSGGTSGASYEQYF | TGTGCCAGCAGTGGTGGGACTAGCGGGGCGTCCTACGAGCAGTACTTC
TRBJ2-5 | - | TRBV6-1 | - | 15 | CASSDYPESQETQYF | TGTGCCAGCAGTGATTATCCAGAATCCCAAGAGACCCAGTACTTC
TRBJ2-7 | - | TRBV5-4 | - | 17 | CASSLGGPRRFSYEQYF | TGTGCCAGCAGCTTGGGGGGACCCCGGAGGTTTTCCTACGAGCAGTACTTC
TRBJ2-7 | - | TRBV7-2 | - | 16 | CASSSPFGGGAYEQYF | TGTGCCAGCAGCTCTCCGTTTGGAGGGGGCGCCTACGAGCAGTACTTC
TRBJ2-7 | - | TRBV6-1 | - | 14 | CASRTGRGSYEQYF | TGTGCCAGCAGGACAGGACGGGGATCCTACGAGCAGTACTTC
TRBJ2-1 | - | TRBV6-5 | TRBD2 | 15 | CASSPLAGVLNEQFF | TGTGCCAGCAGTCCCCTAGCGGGGGTTCTCAATGAGCAGTTCTTC
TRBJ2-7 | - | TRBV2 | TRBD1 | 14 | CATKTGQGAHEQYF | TGTGCCACCAAGACGGGACAGGGGGCGCACGAGCAGTACTTC
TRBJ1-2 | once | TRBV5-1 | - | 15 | CASSFTDAGENGYTF | TGCGCCAGCAGCTTTACGGACGCCGGGGAGAATGGCTACACCTTC
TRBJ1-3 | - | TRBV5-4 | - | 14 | CASSLDGDGNTIYF | TGTGCCAGCAGCTTGGATGGGGACGGAAACACCATATATTTT
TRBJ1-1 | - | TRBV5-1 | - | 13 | CASRLQENTEAFF | TGCGCCAGCAGGTTACAGGAGAACACTGAAGCTTTCTTT
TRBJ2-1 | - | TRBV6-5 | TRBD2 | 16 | CASSYSFLSGADEQFF | TGTGCCAGCAGTTACTCGTTTCTTAGCGGGGCGGATGAGCAGTTCTTC
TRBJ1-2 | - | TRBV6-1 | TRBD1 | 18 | CASSEMGVQGASNYGYTF | TGTGCCAGCAGTGAAATGGGAGTCCAGGGGGCGTCGAACTATGGCTACACCTTC
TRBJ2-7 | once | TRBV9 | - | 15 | CASSGGPGHNSEQYF | TGTGCCAGCAGCGGGGGTCCGGGACACAACTCCGAGCAGTACTTC
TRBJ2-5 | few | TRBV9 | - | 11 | CASSDEETQYF | TGTGCCAGCAGCGATGAGGAGACCCAGTACTTC
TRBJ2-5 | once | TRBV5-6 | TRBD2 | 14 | CASSYGLGLETQYF | TGTGCCAGCAGCTACGGACTAGGTCTAGAGACCCAGTACTTC
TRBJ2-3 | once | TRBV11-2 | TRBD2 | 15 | CASSRTSGGTDTQYF | TGTGCCAGCAGCCGGACTAGCGGGGGCACAGATACGCAGTATTTT
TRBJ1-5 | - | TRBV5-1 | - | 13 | CASSLDGSGPQHF | TGCGCCAGCAGCTTGGACGGCTCCGGGCCCCAGCATTTT
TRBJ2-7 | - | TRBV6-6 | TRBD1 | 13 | CASSPQGAHEQYF | TGTGCCAGCAGCCCACAGGGGGCGCACGAGCAGTACTTC
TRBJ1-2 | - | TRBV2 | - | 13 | CASTGELGPGYTF | TGTGCCAGCACCGGTGAGCTGGGACCTGGCTACACCTTC
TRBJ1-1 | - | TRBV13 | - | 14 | CASSLGRGEPEAFF | TGTGCCAGCAGCTTAGGCCGGGGGGAACCTGAAGCTTTCTTT
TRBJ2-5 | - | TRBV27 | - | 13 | CASSPWRTETQYF | TGTGCCAGCAGTCCCTGGAGAACCGAGACCCAGTACTTC
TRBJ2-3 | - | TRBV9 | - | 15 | CASSVTGTPGDTQYF | TGTGCCAGCAGCGTCACCGGGACGCCTGGGGATACGCAGTATTTT
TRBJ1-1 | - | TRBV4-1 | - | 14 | CASSPRLGNTEAFF | TGCGCCAGCAGCCCACGACTGGGGAACACTGAAGCTTTCTTT
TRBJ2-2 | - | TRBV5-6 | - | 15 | CASSLGVPNTGELFF | TGTGCCAGCAGCTTGGGGGTTCCGAACACCGGGGAGCTGTTTTTT
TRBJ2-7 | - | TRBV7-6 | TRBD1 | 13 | CASADRGQHEQYF | TGTGCCAGCGCCGACAGGGGACAGCACGAGCAGTACTTC
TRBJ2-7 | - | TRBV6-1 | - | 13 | CASSDRAPYEQYF | TGTGCCAGCAGTGACAGGGCTCCCTACGAGCAGTACTTC
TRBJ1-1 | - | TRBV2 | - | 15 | CASSEVQGSNTEAFF | TGTGCCAGCAGTGAAGTACAGGGTTCGAACACTGAAGCTTTCTTT
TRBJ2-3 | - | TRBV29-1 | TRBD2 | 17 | CSVAGTSGGPADGTQYF | TGCAGCGTCGCTGGGACTAGCGGGGGCCCAGCTGATGGTACGCAGTATTTT
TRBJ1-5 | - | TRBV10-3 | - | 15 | CAISDPDRSNQPQHF | TGTGCCATCAGTGATCCAGATCGAAGCAATCAGCCCCAGCATTTT
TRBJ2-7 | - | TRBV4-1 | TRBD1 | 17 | CASSNRDRGDFTYEQYF | TGCGCCAGCAGCAACCGGGACAGGGGGGACTTCACCTACGAGCAGTACTTC
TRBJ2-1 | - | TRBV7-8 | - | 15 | CASSFDGSSYNEQFF | TGTGCCAGCAGCTTCGACGGGAGCTCCTACAATGAGCAGTTCTTC
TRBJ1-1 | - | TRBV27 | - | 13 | CASSPPGGTEAFF | TGTGCCAGCAGTCCTCCGGGGGGCACTGAAGCTTTCTTT
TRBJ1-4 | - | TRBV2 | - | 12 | CASSDRQAQLFF | TGTGCCAGCAGTGACCGTCAGGCTCAACTGTTTTTT
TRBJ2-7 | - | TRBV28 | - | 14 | CASSLRVAPREQYF | TGTGCCAGCAGTTTAAGGGTTGCCCCTCGCGAGCAGTACTTC
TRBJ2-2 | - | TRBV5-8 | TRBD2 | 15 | CASSFLAGDTGELFF | TGTGCCAGCAGCTTCTTAGCGGGGGACACCGGGGAGCTGTTTTTT
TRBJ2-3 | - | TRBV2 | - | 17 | CASSEWGGPPSTDTQYF | TGTGCCAGCAGTGAGTGGGGGGGCCCTCCTAGCACAGATACGCAGTATTTT
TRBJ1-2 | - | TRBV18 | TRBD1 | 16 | CASSPPRQGVSYGYTF | TGTGCCAGCTCACCACCCCGACAGGGGGTTTCCTATGGCTACACCTTC
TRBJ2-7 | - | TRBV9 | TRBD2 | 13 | CASSPRTSTEQYF | TGTGCCAGCAGCCCCCGGACTAGCACCGAGCAGTACTTC
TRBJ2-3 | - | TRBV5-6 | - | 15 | CASSLAGEGTDTQYF | TGTGCCAGCAGCTTGGCGGGGGAGGGCACAGATACGCAGTATTTT